A selection of T cell receptor beta chains follows, all from one sample in a study of CD8+ T cells in alopecia areata. The assay was immunoSEQ multiplex PCR, and TCRdb's table has in-frame clones only and misses some. The sample lists roughly 140,000 clones, around four fifths occurring once. The specimen comprised CD8+ T cells sorted from blood, sampled at week 4, from a patient treated with tofacitinib. The receptors derive from a human donor with alopecia areata. CDR3s include the opening cysteine and the closing phenylalanine or tryptophan. D genes are given only for firm matches. Only part of the rows carry a size: once, few, many, or a class if the clone is expanded.

v_call: TRBV27
d_call: .
j_call: TRBJ2-7
clone_size: .
cdr3_aa: CASSLWGGVRLHEQYF
cdr3_nt: TGTGCCAGCAGTTTATGGGGCGGGGTTCGGCTCCACGAGCAGTACTTC

v_call: TRBV7-8
d_call: .
j_call: TRBJ2-7
clone_size: .
cdr3_aa: CASSGGEATGREQYF
cdr3_nt: TGTGCCAGCAGCGGGGGCGAGGCCACAGGTCGCGAGCAGTACTTC

v_call: TRBV21-1
d_call: .
j_call: TRBJ2-1
clone_size: .
cdr3_aa: CASSKRDASSYNEQFF
cdr3_nt: TGTGCCAGCAGCAAACGCGACGCCAGCTCCTACAATGAGCAGTTCTTC

v_call: TRBV7-2
d_call: .
j_call: TRBJ1-5
clone_size: once
cdr3_aa: CASSLAGMPQPQHF
cdr3_nt: TGTGCCAGCAGCTTAGCGGGGATGCCACAGCCCCAGCATTTT

v_call: TRBV19
d_call: .
j_call: TRBJ2-7
clone_size: .
cdr3_aa: CASSYRANFYEQYF
cdr3_nt: TGTGCCAGTAGCTACAGGGCGAATTTCTACGAGCAGTACTTC

v_call: TRBV29-1
d_call: TRBD2
j_call: TRBJ2-7
clone_size: few
cdr3_aa: CSVLSGGRTYEQYF
cdr3_nt: TGCAGCGTTCTGAGCGGGGGCCGAACCTACGAGCAGTACTTC

v_call: TRBV7-9
d_call: .
j_call: TRBJ2-3
clone_size: few
cdr3_aa: CASSRDSTDTQYF
cdr3_nt: TGTGCCAGCAGCCGGGACAGCACAGATACGCAGTATTTT

v_call: TRBV27
d_call: TRBD2
j_call: TRBJ2-1
clone_size: .
cdr3_aa: CASSLTSGGEQFF
cdr3_nt: TGTGCCAGCAGTTTGACTAGCGGGGGAGAGCAGTTCTTC

v_call: TRBV19
d_call: .
j_call: TRBJ1-5
clone_size: .
cdr3_aa: CASSTRWGGAQPQHF
cdr3_nt: TGTGCCAGTAGTACCAGGTGGGGAGGGGCGCAGCCCCAGCATTTT

v_call: TRBV19
d_call: .
j_call: TRBJ2-7
clone_size: few
cdr3_aa: CASSIPGAYGEQYF
cdr3_nt: TGTGCCAGTAGTATCCCGGGGGCCTACGGAGAGCAGTACTTC

v_call: TRBV19
d_call: TRBD2
j_call: TRBJ2-3
clone_size: .
cdr3_aa: CASSMSGGTDTQYF
cdr3_nt: TGTGCCAGTAGTATGAGCGGGGGCACAGATACGCAGTATTTT

v_call: TRBV7-6
d_call: .
j_call: TRBJ2-2
clone_size: .
cdr3_aa: CAIGARQLGATSNTGELFF
cdr3_nt: TGTGCCATCGGGGCCCGCCAACTGGGGGCGACCTCGAACACCGGGGAGCTGTTTTTT

v_call: TRBV6-4
d_call: TRBD2
j_call: TRBJ2-1
clone_size: .
cdr3_aa: CASSGLAGGLYNEQFF
cdr3_nt: TGTGCCAGCAGTGGGCTAGCGGGGGGCCTCTACAATGAGCAGTTCTTC

v_call: TRBV7-9
d_call: TRBD1
j_call: TRBJ1-2
clone_size: .
cdr3_aa: CASSLFAGGANGYTF
cdr3_nt: TGTGCCAGCAGCTTATTTGCAGGGGGCGCCAATGGCTACACCTTC

v_call: TRBV25-1
d_call: .
j_call: TRBJ2-3
clone_size: .
cdr3_aa: CASSDADHPDTQYF
cdr3_nt: TGTGCCAGCAGTGACGCCGACCATCCAGATACGCAGTATTTT

v_call: TRBV4-3
d_call: .
j_call: TRBJ2-7
clone_size: few
cdr3_aa: CASSQEAEGIYEQYF
cdr3_nt: TGCGCCAGCAGCCAAGAGGCAGAGGGCATCTACGAGCAGTACTTC

v_call: TRBV27
d_call: TRBD1
j_call: TRBJ1-6
clone_size: .
cdr3_aa: CASSADRGLYNSPLHF
cdr3_nt: TGTGCCAGCAGTGCGGACAGGGGACTCTATAATTCACCCCTCCACTTT

v_call: TRBV27
d_call: .
j_call: TRBJ2-7
clone_size: once
cdr3_aa: CASSLSGQTSYEQYF
cdr3_nt: TGTGCCAGCAGTTTATCGGGACAAACCTCCTACGAGCAGTACTTC

v_call: TRBV7-6
d_call: .
j_call: TRBJ1-2
clone_size: medium-sized
cdr3_aa: CASSPRGLPGGYTF
cdr3_nt: TGTGCCAGCAGCCCGCGAGGGCTCCCGGGTGGCTACACCTTC

v_call: TRBV6-5
d_call: .
j_call: TRBJ2-7
clone_size: .
cdr3_aa: CASSYSAGSPHEQYF
cdr3_nt: TGTGCCAGCAGTTACTCGGCAGGGTCACCTCACGAGCAGTACTTC

v_call: TRBV6-6
d_call: .
j_call: TRBJ2-5
clone_size: few
cdr3_aa: CASSYEDSQETQYF
cdr3_nt: TGTGCCAGCAGTTACGAGGACAGTCAAGAGACCCAGTACTTC

v_call: TRBV13
d_call: TRBD1
j_call: TRBJ2-7
clone_size: few
cdr3_aa: CASSPQGQGGYEQYF
cdr3_nt: TGTGCCAGCAGCCCTCAAGGACAGGGTGGCTACGAGCAGTACTTC

v_call: TRBV29-1
d_call: TRBD2
j_call: TRBJ2-3
clone_size: few
cdr3_aa: CSVETSGAGTDTQYF
cdr3_nt: TGCAGCGTTGAGACTAGCGGGGCAGGCACAGATACGCAGTATTTT

v_call: TRBV2
d_call: TRBD2
j_call: TRBJ2-1
clone_size: .
cdr3_aa: CASSVGGYNEQFF
cdr3_nt: TGTGCCAGCAGTGTGGGGGGGTACAATGAGCAGTTCTTC

v_call: TRBV6-1
d_call: .
j_call: TRBJ2-7
clone_size: .
cdr3_aa: CASSSQPPNSYEQYF
cdr3_nt: TGTGCCAGCAGTTCACAGCCTCCGAATTCCTACGAGCAGTACTTC

v_call: TRBV19
d_call: TRBD2
j_call: TRBJ2-5
clone_size: few
cdr3_aa: CATRAGGRPMYQETQYF
cdr3_nt: TGTGCCACCAGAGCGGGGGGCCGACCCATGTACCAAGAGACCCAGTACTTC

v_call: TRBV6-6
d_call: TRBD2
j_call: TRBJ2-1
clone_size: few
cdr3_aa: CASSLSAGEFYNEQFF
cdr3_nt: TGTGCCAGCAGTCTTTCAGCGGGGGAGTTTTACAATGAGCAGTTCTTC

v_call: TRBV7-3
d_call: .
j_call: TRBJ2-1
clone_size: .
cdr3_aa: CASSPASSNEQFF
cdr3_nt: TGTGCCAGCAGCCCCGCCAGTAGCAATGAGCAGTTCTTC

v_call: TRBV5-4
d_call: .
j_call: TRBJ2-7
clone_size: .
cdr3_aa: CASSLEAGQGEQYF
cdr3_nt: TGTGCCAGCAGCTTGGAAGCCGGTCAGGGTGAGCAGTACTTC

v_call: TRBV18
d_call: .
j_call: TRBJ2-5
clone_size: .
cdr3_aa: CASSPPRAGRWETQYF
cdr3_nt: TGTGCCAGCTCACCACCTCGGGCAGGGCGATGGGAGACCCAGTACTTC

v_call: TRBV14
d_call: .
j_call: TRBJ2-1
clone_size: .
cdr3_aa: CASSQPGTPRDEQFF
cdr3_nt: TGTGCCAGCAGCCAACCTGGGACACCGCGGGATGAGCAGTTCTTC

v_call: TRBV5-4
d_call: TRBD2
j_call: TRBJ2-7
clone_size: .
cdr3_aa: CASSMTSGSYEQYF
cdr3_nt: TGTGCCAGCAGCATGACTAGCGGATCCTACGAGCAGTACTTC

v_call: TRBV7-9
d_call: TRBD2
j_call: TRBJ2-1
clone_size: .
cdr3_aa: CASNPLGRGNNEQFF
cdr3_nt: TGTGCCAGCAACCCCCTAGGGCGGGGGAACAATGAGCAGTTCTTC

v_call: TRBV4-1
d_call: .
j_call: TRBJ2-1
clone_size: .
cdr3_aa: CASSQGTRYNEQFF
cdr3_nt: TGCGCCAGCAGCCAAGGGACCAGATACAATGAGCAGTTCTTC

v_call: TRBV7-9
d_call: .
j_call: TRBJ2-7
clone_size: few
cdr3_aa: CASSSYREAYEQYF
cdr3_nt: TGTGCCAGCAGCTCATACCGGGAAGCCTACGAGCAGTACTTC

v_call: TRBV5-1
d_call: TRBD2
j_call: TRBJ2-7
clone_size: .
cdr3_aa: CASSLASGGPYEQYF
cdr3_nt: TGCGCCAGCAGCTTGGCTAGCGGGGGACCCTACGAGCAGTACTTC

v_call: TRBV9
d_call: TRBD2
j_call: TRBJ2-1
clone_size: .
cdr3_aa: CASSPPTSGRTSSYNEQFF
cdr3_nt: TGTGCCAGCAGCCCACCGACTAGCGGGCGAACTAGCTCCTACAATGAGCAGTTCTTC

v_call: TRBV4-1
d_call: .
j_call: TRBJ2-2
clone_size: few
cdr3_aa: CASSQDLVSNTGELFF
cdr3_nt: TGCGCCAGCAGCCAAGATCTGGTTTCGAACACCGGGGAGCTGTTTTTT

v_call: TRBV6-5
d_call: TRBD1
j_call: TRBJ1-3
clone_size: .
cdr3_aa: CASSYQTGGRNTIYF
cdr3_nt: TGTGCCAGCAGTTACCAGACAGGGGGTAGGAACACCATATATTTT

v_call: TRBV27
d_call: .
j_call: TRBJ2-5
clone_size: .
cdr3_aa: CASSEGVRQADAETQYF
cdr3_nt: TGTGCCAGCAGTGAGGGTGTTCGACAGGCCGACGCAGAGACCCAGTACTTC

v_call: TRBV2
d_call: .
j_call: TRBJ2-2
clone_size: .
cdr3_aa: CASRVGALNTGELFF
cdr3_nt: TGTGCCAGCAGGGTCGGGGCGCTAAACACCGGGGAGCTGTTTTTT

v_call: TRBV4-3
d_call: TRBD2
j_call: TRBJ2-1
clone_size: .
cdr3_aa: CASSRIAGPGNEQFF
cdr3_nt: TGCGCCAGCAGCCGAATAGCGGGGCCGGGGAATGAGCAGTTCTTC

v_call: TRBV4-3
d_call: TRBD2
j_call: TRBJ2-5
clone_size: .
cdr3_aa: CASSQLYGTSDSQETQYF
cdr3_nt: TGCGCCAGCAGCCAACTATACGGGACTAGCGATTCTCAAGAGACCCAGTACTTC

v_call: TRBV19
d_call: .
j_call: TRBJ1-5
clone_size: .
cdr3_aa: CASSIGQLNQPQHF
cdr3_nt: TGTGCCAGTAGTATAGGACAGCTAAATCAGCCCCAGCATTTT

v_call: TRBV7-9
d_call: .
j_call: TRBJ2-7
clone_size: .
cdr3_aa: CASSLILGPEYSYEQYF
cdr3_nt: TGTGCCAGCAGCTTAATTCTGGGCCCCGAGTACTCCTACGAGCAGTACTTC

v_call: TRBV10-3
d_call: TRBD2
j_call: TRBJ2-1
clone_size: .
cdr3_aa: CAISDQRTSGYNEQFF
cdr3_nt: TGTGCCATCAGTGACCAAAGGACTAGCGGGTACAATGAGCAGTTCTTC

v_call: TRBV5-4
d_call: .
j_call: TRBJ2-7
clone_size: .
cdr3_aa: CASRDWGAHEQYF
cdr3_nt: TGTGCCAGCAGAGACTGGGGGGCCCACGAGCAGTACTTC

v_call: TRBV19
d_call: TRBD2
j_call: TRBJ2-1
clone_size: few
cdr3_aa: CASSIVLSSGEQFF
cdr3_nt: TGTGCCAGTAGTATAGTCCTCTCTAGCGGCGAGCAGTTCTTC

v_call: TRBV9
d_call: .
j_call: TRBJ2-7
clone_size: .
cdr3_aa: CASSPHGNYEQYF
cdr3_nt: TGTGCCAGCAGCCCCCACGGAAACTACGAGCAGTACTTC

v_call: TRBV7-9
d_call: .
j_call: TRBJ2-1
clone_size: once
cdr3_aa: CASSFVAAYNEQFF
cdr3_nt: TGTGCCAGCAGCTTTGTGGCAGCCTACAATGAGCAGTTCTTC

v_call: TRBV11-2
d_call: TRBD2
j_call: TRBJ2-5
clone_size: .
cdr3_aa: CASSGLAEQETQYF
cdr3_nt: TGTGCCAGCAGCGGACTAGCGGAGCAAGAGACCCAGTACTTC

v_call: TRBV2
d_call: .
j_call: TRBJ2-3
clone_size: .
cdr3_aa: CASSARWGTDTQYF
cdr3_nt: TGTGCCAGCAGTGCTCGATGGGGAACAGATACGCAGTATTTT

v_call: TRBV6-6
d_call: TRBD1
j_call: TRBJ2-5
clone_size: .
cdr3_aa: CASSPNTGAAETQYF
cdr3_nt: TGTGCCAGCAGTCCTAACACAGGGGCAGCGGAGACCCAGTACTTC

v_call: TRBV7-6
d_call: .
j_call: TRBJ2-7
clone_size: .
cdr3_aa: CASSLRPRTDYTYEQYF
cdr3_nt: TGTGCCAGCAGCCTACGCCCCAGGACAGACTACACCTACGAGCAGTACTTC

v_call: TRBV27
d_call: .
j_call: TRBJ2-6
clone_size: .
cdr3_aa: CASSLVLSGANVLTF
cdr3_nt: TGTGCCAGCAGTTTAGTACTCTCTGGGGCCAACGTCCTGACTTTC

v_call: TRBV9
d_call: TRBD2
j_call: TRBJ2-1
clone_size: .
cdr3_aa: CASSLTSGGYNEQFF
cdr3_nt: TGTGCCAGCAGCCTTACTAGCGGGGGTTACAATGAGCAGTTCTTC

v_call: TRBV4-1
d_call: TRBD1
j_call: TRBJ2-7
clone_size: .
cdr3_aa: CASSHAWGTDLYEQYF
cdr3_nt: TGCGCCAGCAGCCATGCTTGGGGGACAGACCTTTACGAGCAGTACTTC

v_call: TRBV7-7
d_call: .
j_call: TRBJ2-3
clone_size: .
cdr3_aa: CASSLAATDTQYF
cdr3_nt: TGTGCTAGCAGCTTAGCGGCTACAGATACGCAGTATTTT

v_call: TRBV18
d_call: .
j_call: TRBJ2-1
clone_size: .
cdr3_aa: CASSPSLDEQFF
cdr3_nt: TGTGCCAGCTCACCTAGCCTGGATGAGCAGTTCTTC